One sample yielded the 24 T cell receptor beta chains listed below, sequenced in a study of cytomegalovirus exposure and HLA in healthy donors. Some clones are missing from TCRdb's copy, which holds only in-frame ones; the method was immunoSEQ multiplex PCR. The sample contains over 200,000 clones, 85% to 90% of which appear only once. The sequenced material came from PBMCs. These receptors were collected from a woman aged 18-29 years in good health and CMV-seronegative.

Only a few counts were recorded for this clone. The chain combines TRBV28 with TRBJ2-5, with D maybe TRBD1 (5 bases). The ends were cut back, 3 bases at V and 4 bases at J, with 21 bases in the middle. The germline V gene has CDR1 MDHEN and CDR2 SYDVKM. This CDR3 contains 17 residues. CDR3: CASSFVDPGWLGETQYF. For the CDR3, the DNA is TGTGCCAGCAGTTTTGTCGATCCAGGGTGGCTGGGAGAGACCCAGTACTTC.

The J gene is TRBJ2-1, the V gene TRBV25-1; 9 bases are shared with TRBD2. Unmatched junction bases numbered 6, after V lost 3 bases and J lost 9 bases. CDR3 length equals 14 residues. Germline loops: CDR1 MGHDK, CDR2 SYGVNS. The CDR3 region is CASSDGGGRGEQFF. CDR3 nucleotide sequence: TGTGCCAGCAGTGATGGGGGCGGGAGGGGTGAGCAGTTCTTC.

The chain has TRBV4-3 and TRBJ1-2; possible D gene TRBD1, 5 bases. Germline V lookup: CDR1 LGHNA, CDR2 YSLEER. The V gene lost 3 bases and the J gene lost 4 bases, with 12 bases spanning the gap. This CDR3 has 14 amino acids. CDR3 sequence (DNA): TGCGCCAGCAGCCAGAGGGGAGGGGCCTATGGCTACACCTTC. Amino acids: CASSQRGGAYGYTF.

The chain couples TRBV5-6 to TRBJ2-7; 12 bases match TRBD2. J lost 3 bases, V lost 4 bases, and 11 bases had no gene match. Germline assignment: CDR1 SGHDT and CDR2 YYEEEE. The CDR3 has 17 residues. The CDR3 here is CASSHRPGLAGRYEQYF. In DNA, the CDR3 is TGTGCCAGCAGCCATAGACCGGGACTAGCGGGCCGCTACGAGCAGTACTTC.

This chain joins TRBV6-5 and TRBJ2-7; D call uncertain. V dropped 6 bases and J dropped 0 bases, with 9 bases sitting between them. Germline values: CDR1 MNHEY, CDR2 SVGAGI. The CDR3 is 13 residues long. The CDR3 is CASSLWASYEQYF. As DNA, the CDR3 is TGTGCCAGCAGCCTATGGGCCTCCTACGAGCAGTACTTC.

The genes are TRBV29-1 and TRBJ2-7; 8 nucleotides line up with TRBD1. V trimming: 0 bases; J trimming: 2 bases; junction bases outside the gene matches: 6. CDR3 length equals 15 residues. Germline V CDR1 and CDR2: SQVTM, ANQGSEA. In DNA, the CDR3 is TGCAGCGTTGAAGAAGGTACAGGGGGTACCTACGAGCAGTACTTC. Protein sequence: CSVEEGTGGTYEQYF.

Details on this clone: Other DNA sequences of this sample code for an identical CDR3. The chain links TRBV28 to TRBJ2-7, with D uncertain. Trimming took 3 bases from V and 4 from J, leaving 13 bases between them. Germline lookup yields CDR1 MDHEN and CDR2 SYDVKM. The CDR3 has 14 residues. CDR3 residues: CASSLGGRLYEQYF. In DNA, the CDR3 is TGTGCCAGCAGTTTGGGTGGCAGGCTGTACGAGCAGTACTTC.

The sample holds many counts of this clone. The same CDR3 is also encoded by other DNA sequences in this sample. This chain links TRBV30 with TRBJ1-2, with 9 bases aligning to TRBD1. V was pared by 1 base and J by 3 bases, with 0 bases of the junction left unmatched. This CDR3 has 13 residues. Germline V gives CDR1 GTSNPN, CDR2 SVGIG (reference sequence). CDR3 region: CAWSGTGDYGYTF. CDR3 nucleotide sequence: TGTGCCTGGAGTGGGACAGGGGACTATGGCTACACCTTC.

The V and J genes are TRBV5-1 and TRBJ1-4; 7 bases are shared with TRBD1. Germline CDR1 SGHRS, CDR2 YFSETQ. J gave up 5 bases and V 4 bases, and 14 bases lay outside the gene matches. This CDR3 is built from 17 residues. DNA of the CDR3: TGCGCCAGCAGCGAGACTCTGCAGGGGGGACGAAATGAAAAACTGTTTTTT. It yields the protein CASSETLQGGRNEKLFF.

The chain recombines TRBV2 with TRBJ1-5, with D perhaps TRBD1 (6 bases). The CDR3 runs to 15 residues. The V gene lost 4 bases and the J gene lost 5 bases, with 15 bases spanning the gap. Germline loops: CDR1 SNHLY, CDR2 FYNNEI. The CDR3 bases are TGTGCCAGCAGTGTCGGTACAGGGAATTATCAGCCCCAGCATTTT. Translated: CASSVGTGNYQPQHF.

This clone was observed a handful of times. The chain recombines TRBV27 with TRBJ2-1; D perhaps matches TRBD1 (5 bases). V lost 5 bases to trimming and J lost 7 bases, with 24 bases between them. CDR1 MNHEY and CDR2 SMNVEV come from the germline V gene (reference sequence). The CDR3 is 17 amino acids. In nucleotides, the CDR3 is TGTGCCAGCAGTCTTCGGGCGGCCAGCATGGGGCTAAATGAGCAGTTCTTC. Translating it yields CASSLRAASMGLNEQFF.

The J gene is TRBJ1-2, the V gene TRBV5-1; no clear D gene. The germline CDR1 and CDR2 sequences are SGHRS and YFSETQ. The CDR3 totals 14 residues. V was cut by 0 bases and J by 1 base, with 7 bases left in between. CDR3 amino acids: CASSLEPGNYGYTF. CDR3 sequence (DNA): TGCGCCAGCAGCTTGGAACCCGGTAACTATGGCTACACCTTC.

This clone was seen a single time. V is TRBV4-1 and J is TRBJ2-7, with D perhaps TRBD2 (5 bases). With 0 bases removed from V and 0 bases from J, the gap between germline ends came to 12 bases. This CDR3 is 16 amino acids long. Germline V gene lookup returns CDR1 MGHRA and CDR2 YSYEKL. In DNA form, the CDR3 reads TGCGCCAGCAGCCAAGAGGCGAGAGGGTACTCCTACGAGCAGTACTTC. It yields the protein CASSQEARGYSYEQYF.

Only one count was recorded for this clone. J is TRBJ1-2 and V is TRBV5-1; 12 bases align to TRBD1. Germline V gene data show CDR1 as SGHRS and CDR2 as YFSETQ. This CDR3 has 18 amino acids. The V and J ends lost 3 bases and 6 bases, in that order; junction bases with no gene match: 15. The CDR3 is CASSSPGTGGLSTNGYTF. CDR3 in DNA: TGCGCCAGCAGCTCCCCCGGGACAGGGGGCCTATCCACCAATGGCTACACCTTC. The full variable domain, completed using reference TRBV5-1 and TRBJ1-2, is KAGVTQTPRYLIKTRGQQVTLSCSPISGHRSVSWYQQTPGQGLQFLFEYFSETQRNKGNFPGRFSGRQFSNSRSEMNVSTLELGDSALYLCASSSPGTGGLSTNGYTFGSGTRLTVV.

The J gene is TRBJ2-7, the V gene TRBV10-3; 7 bases fit TRBD2. The CDR3 spans 11 residues. Trimming took 11 bases from V and 7 from J; bases not matched to a gene: 8. Germline assignment: CDR1 ENHRY and CDR2 SYGVKD. The CDR3 spells CAGGDRREQYF. CDR3 DNA: TGTGCCGGGGGGGACCGGAGGGAGCAGTACTTC.

V usage is TRBV12-5 and J usage is TRBJ2-1; the match to TRBD2 covers 8 bases. This CDR3 has 16 amino acids. V lost 1 base to trimming and J lost 2 bases; unmatched junction nucleotides: 4. Germline V gene data show CDR1 as LGHNT and CDR2 as FRNRAP. The CDR3 DNA follows: TGTGCTAGTGGTTTGGAAGTAGCGGGACCCTACAATGAGCAGTTCTTC. As protein: CASGLEVAGPYNEQFF. The full variable domain, its missing parts supplied by reference TRBV12-5 and TRBJ2-1, is DARVTQTPRHKVTEMGQEVTMRCQPILGHNTVFWYRQTMMQGLELLAYFRNRAPLDDSGMPKDRFSAEMPDATLATLKIQPSEPRDSAVYFCASGLEVAGPYNEQFFGPGTRLTVL.

The chain combines TRBV6-5 with TRBJ2-7; 8 bases map to TRBD1. Germline V gene lookup returns CDR1 MNHEY and CDR2 SVGAGI. J was trimmed by 2 bases and V by 8 bases; bases with no gene match: 11. This CDR3 comprises 15 residues. The CDR3 DNA reads TGTGCCAGCCTCCCGCGCCAGGGGGCCCCCTACGAGCAGTACTTC. Its translation: CASLPRQGAPYEQYF.

V gene TRBV28 combines with J gene TRBJ2-1; TRBD1 might be the D (5 bases). Trimming shortened V by 7 bases and J by 4 bases, and 20 bases separated the two germline ends. CDR3 length: 16 residues. CDR1 MDHEN and CDR2 SYDVKM come from the germline V gene. The CDR3 nucleotides are TGTGCCAGCATTCCATCCGTTGTAGGGGAATACAATGAGCAGTTCTTC. Translating gives CASIPSVVGEYNEQFF.

The V and J genes are TRBV27 and TRBJ2-7; no clear D gene. Germline assignment: CDR1 MNHEY and CDR2 SMNVEV (reference sequence). The CDR3 spans 15 residues. The ends were cut back, 10 bases at V and 3 bases at J, with 22 bases in the middle. The CDR3: CATDPQVTKFYEQYF. The CDR3 DNA reads TGTGCCACCGACCCTCAGGTAACGAAATTCTACGAGCAGTACTTC.

The gene calls are TRBV6-6 and TRBJ2-7, with 7 bases fitting TRBD2. The CDR3 runs to 14 residues. V lost 7 bases, J lost 6 bases, and 12 bases stayed unmatched. Germline CDR1 is MNHNY and CDR2 is SVGAGI (reference sequence). The CDR3 bases are TGTGCCAGCAATGCCGAGCGGGATTCCAGCGAGCAGTACTTC. This encodes CASNAERDSSEQYF.

This clone was observed a single time. The chain links TRBV27 to TRBJ2-7, with 10 bases lining up with TRBD2. The CDR3 totals 14 residues. V was clipped by 5 bases and J by 7 bases; unmatched bases: 8. Germline lookup yields CDR1 MNHEY and CDR2 SMNVEV (reference sequence). The CDR3 region is CASSQSGRAREQYF. The CDR3 DNA follows: TGTGCCAGCAGTCAAAGCGGGAGGGCTCGGGAGCAGTACTTC.

As concerns this clone: The germline gene is not matched at one end of the junction; a read error may be the cause. The chain joins TRBV7-7 to TRBJ2-1, with D possibly being TRBD2 (5 bases). The germline V gene encodes CDR1 SSHAT and CDR2 FNYEAQ (reference sequence). This CDR3 region has 15 residues. CDR3 sequence reads: CASSLARGPGNEQFF. CDR3 DNA: TGTGCTAGCAGCTTAGCGAGAGGGCCAGGTAATGAGCAGTTCTTC.

This clone was seen once. The chain combines TRBV5-4 with TRBJ1-2; TRBD1 matches at 10 bases. V lost 4 bases and J lost 6; bases outside the gene matches: 9. Germline V gives CDR1 SGHNT, CDR2 YYREEE (reference sequence). The CDR3 is made up of 15 amino acids. The CDR3 here is CASSLGVGTGDGYTF. The CDR3 nucleotides read TGTGCCAGCAGCCTGGGGGTCGGGACAGGGGATGGCTACACCTTC. Looking up the rest from reference TRBV5-4 and TRBJ1-2 gives the full variable domain: ETGVTQSPTHLIKTRGQQVTLRCSSQSGHNTVSWYQQALGQGPQFIFQYYREEENGRGNFPPRFSGLQFPNYSSELNVNALELDDSALYLCASSLGVGTGDGYTFGSGTRLTVV.

The rearrangement uses TRBV28 and TRBJ1-5; D perhaps matches TRBD1 (5 bases). This CDR3 is built from 20 residues. V lost 6 bases to trimming and J lost 1 base, with 28 bases between them. Germline CDR1 MDHEN, CDR2 SYDVKM. In DNA, the CDR3 is TGTGCCAGCAGCCCATTCGGGACTCCGCTAAAAGGGGAAAGCAATCAGCCCCAGCATTTT. Protein: CASSPFGTPLKGESNQPQHF.